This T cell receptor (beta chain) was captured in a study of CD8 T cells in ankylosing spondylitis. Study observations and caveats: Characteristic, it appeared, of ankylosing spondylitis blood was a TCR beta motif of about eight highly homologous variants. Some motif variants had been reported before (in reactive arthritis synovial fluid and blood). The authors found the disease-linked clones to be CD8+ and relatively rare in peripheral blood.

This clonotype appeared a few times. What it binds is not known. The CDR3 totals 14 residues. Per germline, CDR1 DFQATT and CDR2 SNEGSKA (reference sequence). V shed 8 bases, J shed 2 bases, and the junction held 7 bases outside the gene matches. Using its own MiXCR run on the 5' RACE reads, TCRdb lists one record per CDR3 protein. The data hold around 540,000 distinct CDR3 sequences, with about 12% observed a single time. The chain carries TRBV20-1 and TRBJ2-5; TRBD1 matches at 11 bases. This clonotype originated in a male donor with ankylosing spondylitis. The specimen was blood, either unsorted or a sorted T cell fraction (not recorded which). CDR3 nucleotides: TGCAGTATTGGGACAGGGGGTAATCAAGAGACCCAGTACTTC. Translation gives CSIGTGGNQETQYF.